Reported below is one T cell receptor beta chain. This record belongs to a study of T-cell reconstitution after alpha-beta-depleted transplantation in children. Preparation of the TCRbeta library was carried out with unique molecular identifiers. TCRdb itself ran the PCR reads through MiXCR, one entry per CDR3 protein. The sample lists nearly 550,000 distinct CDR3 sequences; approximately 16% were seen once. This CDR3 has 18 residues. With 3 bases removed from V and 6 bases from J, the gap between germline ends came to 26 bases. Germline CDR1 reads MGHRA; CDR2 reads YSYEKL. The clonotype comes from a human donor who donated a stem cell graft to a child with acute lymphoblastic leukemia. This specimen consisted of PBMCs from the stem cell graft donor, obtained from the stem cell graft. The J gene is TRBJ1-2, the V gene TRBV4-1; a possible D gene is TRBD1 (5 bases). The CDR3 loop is CASSQLGGGARGANGYTF. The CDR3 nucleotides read TGCGCCAGCAGCCAGCTGGGAGGAGGGGCCCGAGGCGCGAATGGCTACACCTTC.